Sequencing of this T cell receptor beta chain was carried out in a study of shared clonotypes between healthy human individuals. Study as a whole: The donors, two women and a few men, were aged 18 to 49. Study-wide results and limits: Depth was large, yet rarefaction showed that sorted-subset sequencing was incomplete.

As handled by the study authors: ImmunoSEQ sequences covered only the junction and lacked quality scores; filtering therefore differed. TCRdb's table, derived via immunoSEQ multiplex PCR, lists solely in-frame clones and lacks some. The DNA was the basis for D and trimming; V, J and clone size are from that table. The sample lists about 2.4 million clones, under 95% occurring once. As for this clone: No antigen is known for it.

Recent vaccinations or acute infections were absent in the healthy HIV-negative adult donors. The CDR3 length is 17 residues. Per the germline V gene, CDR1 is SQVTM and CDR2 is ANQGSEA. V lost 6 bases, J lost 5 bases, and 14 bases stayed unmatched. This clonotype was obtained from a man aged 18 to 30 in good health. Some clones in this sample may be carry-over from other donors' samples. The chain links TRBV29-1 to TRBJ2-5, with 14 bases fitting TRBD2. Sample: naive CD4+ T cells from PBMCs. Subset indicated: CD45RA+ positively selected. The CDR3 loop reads CSVSPGLAGVVWETQYF. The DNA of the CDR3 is TGCAGCGTCTCTCCGGGACTAGCGGGAGTAGTTTGGGAGACCCAGTACTTC. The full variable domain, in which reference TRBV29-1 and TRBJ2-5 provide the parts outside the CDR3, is SAVISQKPSRDICQRGTSLTIQCQVDSQVTMMFWYRQQPGQSLTLIATANQGSEATYESGFVIDKFPISRPNLTFSTLTVSNMSPEDSSIYLCSVSPGLAGVVWETQYFGPGTRLLVL.